Listed below are T cell receptor beta chains from one sample, sequenced in a study of blood T cell repertoires in COVID-19. This table comes from immunoSEQ multiplex PCR, and its TCRdb copy is limited to in-frame clones, with some not included. The table shows about 310,000 clones, with under 90% occurring only once. Specimen: peripheral blood. The receptors come from a woman in her twenties or thirties with COVID-19, enrolled during active disease. Both conserved end residues are part of each CDR3.

v_call	cdr3_aa
TRBV6-4	CASSGRDIQYF
TRBV5-6	CASSSTRDRPYGYTF
TRBV3-1/TRBV3-2	CASSSTGDPGNTIYF
TRBV6-5	CASSNSRDIPQETQYF
TRBV6-5	CASGDRAGYTF
TRBV6-5	CAFNRGPRDEQYF
TRBV19	CASSLSRVGEQYF
TRBV5-4	CASSFRQGGNSPLHF
TRBV28	CASSYPGQIISGNTIYF
TRBV7-4	CASSLWDKYQPQHF
TRBV12-3/TRBV12-4	CASSWGGTEAFF
TRBV5-4	CASSRDSPDTQYF
TRBV15	CATSGTRGTPLHF
TRBV29-1	CSVAGQKRDYGYTF
TRBV5-1	CASSSTLDRLGQYF
TRBV19	CASSDRGYEQYF
TRBV3-1/TRBV3-2	CASSQGQGSSGELFF
TRBV5-4	CASSSGQNTGELFF
TRBV11-2	CASSFSGRGTDTQYF
TRBV18	CASSPATGLSPAFF
TRBV7-6	CASSLLYTTPGTEAFF
TRBV30	CAWSVQGRRNTEAFF
TRBV11-2	CASSSLLRQGGEKLFF
TRBV6-6	CASSHETGLTYEQYF
TRBV4-1	CASSQVGGRPYGYTF
TRBV5-4	CASSLESVTSGRLAKNIQYF
TRBV5-1	CASSFSVDRAFSEQFF
TRBV7-8	CASSLGVGQGNTEAFF
TRBV12-3/TRBV12-4	CASSQRGDQPQHF
TRBV11-2	CASSTADTGELFF
TRBV30	CAWSVSTGNQPQHF
TRBV6-5	CATDGTPHTGELFF
TRBV28	CASSYRDREVDTQYF
TRBV5-8	CASSFLENTIYF
TRBV3-1/TRBV3-2	CASSPGDRGRGETQYF
TRBV27	CASSLSTGLAQHF
TRBV30	CAWSNQGTQPQHF
TRBV4-1	CASSQVQGLNTEAFF
TRBV7-9	CASGGTRKFF
TRBV2	CASSRAPSSGNTIYF
TRBV4-2	CASSQDLTPNNEQFF
TRBV20-1	CSAGTALEAFF
TRBV7-2	CASSSRQGSSNSPLHF
TRBV4-1	CASSQDGTGGSPLHF